The source of this TCR beta chain is a study of cytomegalovirus exposure and HLA in healthy donors. Study at large: About 79 million unique TCRs from HLA-typed donors were held in an early data release.

This clone was found a few times. As yet, its antigen is unknown. The PCR made use of 60 Vbeta and 13 Jbeta primers. The method was immunoSEQ multiplex PCR; TCRdb's version includes in-frame clones alone and lacks a portion of them. The profile shows around 150,000 clones, around 80% of them singletons. V lost 3 bases, J lost 1 base, and 13 bases lay in between. This CDR3 spans 15 amino acids. Germline values: CDR1 MDHEN, CDR2 SYDVKM. The study, taken as a whole, reports: Sequencing artifact likely explains a cluster of highly shared sequence variants. In a later analysis, the majority of CMV-associated beta chains seemingly showed HLA restriction.

This chain links TRBV28 with TRBJ2-7; D not certain. The source of this sequence is a man younger than 45 in good health and CMV-seronegative. Sequencing used PBMCs. The CDR3 DNA follows: TGTGCCAGCAGTTTGGTGATGGCAGGTTCCTACGAGCAGTACTTC. Translated, it gives CASSLVMAGSYEQYF.